This T cell receptor beta chain was obtained from a study of cytomegalovirus exposure and HLA in healthy donors. Looking at the study overall: Among the 398 genotyped donors, less than 85% were placed in the Caucasian-associated ancestry cluster.

Study-level findings and limits: Later analysis identified several of the most significant clusters that appeared linked to common viral pathogens.

The PCR used 60 Vbeta and 13 Jbeta primers. TCRdb's copy holds only in-frame clones and misses some; the assay was immunoSEQ multiplex PCR. This table has a few hundred thousand clones, 75% to 80% appearing once. The germline V gene has CDR1 MNHNY and CDR2 SVGAGI (reference sequence). The germline V and J ends were trimmed by 4 bases and 6 bases, with 6 bases remaining between them. This CDR3 is built from 11 residues. Regarding this clone: Its antigen remains unknown.

This TCR was recovered from a man between 18 and 29 years old in good health and CMV-seronegative. The chain carries TRBV6-6 and TRBJ1-1; the D is unclear. Input material: PBMCs. The CDR3 DNA reads TGTGCCAGCAGTTTCGCAGCTGAAGCTTTCTTT. Translating it yields CASSFAAEAFF.